This TCR beta chain stems from a study of OX40 agonist ivuxolimab in advanced cancers. The overall study: Each patient was given ivuxolimab into a vein every 2 weeks, at 0.01 to 10 mg/kg.

Sequencing used immunoSEQ multiplex PCR; TCRdb keeps in-frame clones, though not all of them. The table shows roughly 70,000 clones, with 80% to 85% occurring only once. This clone was seen just once. Its antigen is not known. This CDR3 has 12 residues. The germline V gene encodes CDR1 SGHDT and CDR2 YYEEEE. Trimming removed 3 bases from V and 5 bases from J, with 6 bases in between. Study findings and constraints: At doses 0.1 to 3.0 mg/kg, CD4+ and CD8+ clones expanded. What antigens the expanded peripheral T cells recognized was never established.

The specimen was CD4+ or CD8+ T cells sorted from blood, collected in a trial of the OX40 agonist ivuxolimab. This sequence was found in an adult with an advanced solid tumor such as melanoma, head and neck, liver or kidney cancer. The chain combines TRBV5-6 with TRBJ2-1, with D uncertain. The CDR3 DNA reads TGTGCCAGCAGCTCCGAAGACAATGAGCAGTTCTTC. Protein product: CASSSEDNEQFF.